Each of the 25 T cell receptor beta chains below was sequenced from the same sample in a study of Graves' ophthalmopathy and Graves' hyperthyroidism. Transcripts of RNA were the source for amplifying TCR beta CDR3 regions. RT-PCR with HTBI primers came first, then second-round multiplex PCR. TCRdb re-analysed the multiplex PCR reads in MiXCR, keeping a single row per CDR3 protein. The table lists some 370,000 distinct CDR3 sequences, approximately 17% of them singletons. Material for sequencing was peripheral blood. These receptor sequences come from an adult woman with stable Graves' hyperthyroidism.

This clonotype was picked up a small number of times. This chain connects TRBV27 to TRBJ2-7; perhaps D is TRBD1 or TRBD2 (7 bases each). The CDR3 is made up of 14 amino acids. V lost 8 bases and J lost 3, with 17 bases in between. Germline CDR1 reads MNHEY; CDR2 reads SMNVEV (reference sequence). The CDR3 region is CASSIGGTVYEQYF. CDR3 nucleotide sequence: TGTGCCAGCTCCATCGGGGGGACAGTCTACGAGCAGTACTTC.

Many counts were recorded for this clonotype. The V call is TRBV12-3 or TRBV12-4, the J call TRBJ1-1, with D possibly being TRBD1 (5 bases). Trimming took off 4 bases at V and 6 bases at J, with 18 bases between the two ends. This CDR3 region has 15 residues. Here the CDR3 reads CASSYLIGRGAEAFF. The CDR3 nucleotides read TGTGCCAGCAGTTACTTAATCGGGCGAGGGGCTGAAGCTTTCTTT.

This clonotype was counted a few times. V gene TRBV29-1 combines with J gene TRBJ2-7; tentatively, D is TRBD1 or TRBD2 (5 bases each). In germline, CDR1 is SQVTM, CDR2 ANQGSEA. This CDR3 is 14 amino acids long. V was trimmed by 1 base and J by 4 bases, leaving 14 bases between them. Here the CDR3 reads CSVEVDQRGYEQYF. In DNA form, the CDR3 reads TGCAGCGTTGAAGTAGACCAGAGGGGATACGAGCAGTACTTC.

About this clonotype itself: This may stem from a read error, because a much larger clone lies one nucleotide away. The gene calls are TRBV4-3 and TRBJ2-2; TRBD2 might be the D (6 bases). V was trimmed by 7 bases and J by 4 bases, leaving 13 bases between them. Per germline, CDR1 LGHNA and CDR2 YSLEER. This CDR3 is 14 amino acids long. CDR3 nucleotide sequence: TGCGCCAGCAACCACGGCGGGACCACCGGGGAGCTGTTTTTT. It specifies CASNHGGTTGELFF.

This clonotype came up many times. The chain recombines TRBV6-2 or TRBV6-3 with TRBJ2-7; a possible D gene is TRBD2 (5 bases). Germline CDR1 is MNHEY and CDR2 is SVGEGT. This CDR3 has 14 amino acids. The V end lost 0 bases, the J end lost 2 bases, and 8 bases lay between the germline ends. CDR3 coding DNA: TGTGCCAGCAGTTACTCTACTAGTCCCTACGAGCAGTACTTC. Encoded protein: CASSYSTSPYEQYF.

The chain uses TRBV6-5 and TRBJ1-1; D gene unclear. Per germline, CDR1 MNHEY and CDR2 SVGAGI. The V end was cut by 0 bases, the J end by 6 bases, with 5 bases between. CDR3 length: 12 amino acids. The CDR3 nucleotides are TGTGCCAGCAGTTACTCGAAATCTGAAGCTTTCTTT. Its translation is CASSYSKSEAFF.

At least ten counts were recorded for this clonotype. This chain links TRBV6-2 or TRBV6-3 with TRBJ1-2; D perhaps matches TRBD1 (5 bases). Germline V CDR1 and CDR2: MNHEY, SVGEGT. Trimming stripped 6 bases from V and 7 bases from J, with 9 bases between. The length of the CDR3 is 11 residues. The CDR3 DNA follows: TGTGCCAGCAGAAGGGGACGTGGCTACACCTTC. Translated: CASRRGRGYTF.

This clonotype showed up many times. V usage is TRBV6-6 and J usage is TRBJ1-1; possibly TRBD1 for D (5 bases). CDR1 and CDR2 (germline): MNHNY, SVGAGI (reference sequence). Deletions cut 0 bases from V and 0 bases from J, with 26 bases between. The CDR3 runs to 21 residues. CDR3 nucleotide sequence: TGTGCCAGCAGTTACTCTGGGGGGTATATTCGGACGGACCCCATGAACACTGAAGCTTTCTTT. It specifies CASSYSGGYIRTDPMNTEAFF.

The sample holds many counts of this clonotype. The V call is TRBV10-2, the J call TRBJ1-1, with D unresolved. This CDR3 spans 14 amino acids. V was pared by 8 bases and J by 2 bases, with 15 bases between. Per the germline V gene, CDR1 is WSHSY and CDR2 is SAAADI. CDR3 sequence reads: CASGEQTVNTEAFF. CDR3 sequence (DNA): TGCGCCAGCGGCGAGCAAACAGTCAACACTGAAGCTTTCTTT.

The rearrangement uses TRBV28 and TRBJ1-2; D remains ambiguous. The germline CDR1 and CDR2 sequences are MDHEN and SYDVKM. Between the trimmed V and J ends, which lost 5 bases and 5 bases, there was a span of 12 bases. CDR3 length: 13 amino acids. CDR3 bases: TGTGCCAGCAGTCCCCGGGTAGTTTATGGCTACACCTTC. Translation gives CASSPRVVYGYTF.

This clonotype was observed at least ten times. The genes are TRBV20-1 and TRBJ2-7, with a possible D match to TRBD2 (6 bases). V lost 8 bases and J lost 5, with 22 bases in between. The germline V gene has CDR1 DFQATT and CDR2 SNEGSKA (reference sequence). The CDR3 extends over 14 amino acids. The DNA for the CDR3 is TGCAGTTCAGCTCTCCCCGGGAGAATGGACGAGCAGTACTTC. Its protein product is CSSALPGRMDEQYF.

Ten or more counts support this clonotype. The chain combines TRBV7-9 with TRBJ1-6; 9 bases are a match to TRBD1. The CDR3 is 17 amino acids. Unmatched junction bases numbered 7, after V lost 5 bases and J lost 2 bases. Germline V gives CDR1 SEHNR, CDR2 FQNEAQ (reference sequence). CDR3 sequence (DNA): TGTGCCAGCAGCAAATGGACAGGGGAGCCCTATAATTCACCCCTCCACTTT. This codes for CASSKWTGEPYNSPLHF.

There are many counts of this clonotype. The rearrangement uses TRBV5-1 and TRBJ2-7; 11 bases map to TRBD2. The CDR3 runs 17 residues. With V trimmed by 0 bases and J by 1 base, 6 bases remained unmatched. Germline CDR1 and CDR2: SGHRS and YFSETQ. The CDR3 is CASSLGLAGLGSYEQYF. For the CDR3, the DNA is TGCGCCAGCAGCTTGGGACTAGCGGGATTAGGTTCCTACGAGCAGTACTTC.

V is TRBV20-1 and J is TRBJ1-1; D not resolved. This CDR3 has 15 amino acids. CDR1 and CDR2 from the germline V gene are DFQATT and SNEGSKA (reference sequence). V shed 3 bases and J shed 1 base, with 15 bases lying between them. Here the CDR3 reads CSASLPGLTNTEAFF. The CDR3 coding sequence is TGCAGTGCTAGTCTACCCGGGCTTACGAACACTGAAGCTTTCTTT.

Comments on this clonotype: A read error may be the cause here, since a much bigger clone is one base away. This is likely a read error, given that the CDR3 carries no conserved phenylalanine or tryptophan at its end. The CDR3 DNA sequence: TGTGCCAGTACCATGGGGCAGGAGCTATATAGCAATCAGCCCCAGCATTAT. This encodes CASTMGQELYSNQPQHY. The rearrangement uses TRBV19 and TRBJ1-5; maybe TRBD1 (5 bases). The CDR3 sequence is 17 residues long. V was cut by 7 bases and J by 0 bases, with 19 bases left in between. Germline-derived CDR1 and CDR2 are LNHDA and SQIVND (reference sequence).

This clonotype was seen just once. The V gene is TRBV28, the J gene TRBJ2-4; D is perhaps TRBD1 or TRBD2 (5 bases each). CDR3 length: 15 residues. V was pared by 6 bases and J by 2 bases, with 14 bases between. Germline V gene sequence: CDR1 MDHEN, CDR2 SYDVKM. Here the CDR3 DNA reads TGTGCCAGCAGATACAGTGGGGGATCCAAAAACATTCAGTACTTC. Translating gives CASRYSGGSKNIQYF.

This clonotype occurred many times. The gene calls are TRBV28 and TRBJ1-1; no reliable D call. Germline V gene sequence: CDR1 MDHEN, CDR2 SYDVKM. The CDR3 totals 12 residues. V was pared by 2 bases and J by 7 bases, with 8 bases between. CDR3 DNA sequence: TGTGCCAGCAGTTTAGGGCTTGTTGAAGCTTTCTTT. Translated: CASSLGLVEAFF. The variable domain in full, completed from reference TRBV28 and TRBJ1-1, reads DVKVTQSSRYLVKRTGEKVFLECVQDMDHENMFWYRQDPGLGLRLIYFSYDVKMKEKGDIPEGYSVSREKKERFSLILESASTNQTSMYLCASSLGLVEAFFGQGTRLTVV.

The chain has TRBV20-1 and TRBJ2-2; 13 bases are a match to TRBD2. This CDR3 has 16 residues. Germline loops: CDR1 DFQATT, CDR2 SNEGSKA (reference sequence). V shed 1 base and J 6 bases; nucleotides not matched to a gene: 5. CDR3 residues: CSARVTSGRVPGELFF. CDR3 DNA: TGCAGTGCTAGAGTTACTAGCGGGAGGGTCCCCGGGGAGCTGTTTTTT.

In its sample, this clonotype was seen a few times. The chain couples TRBV19 to TRBJ1-4, with a tentative D call TRBD1 (6 bases). CDR1 LNHDA and CDR2 SQIVND come from the germline V gene (reference sequence). Trimming cost V 8 bases and J 12 bases, with 25 bases left between them. The CDR3 runs to 15 residues. CDR3 sequence reads: CASRDTSLLMKELFF. The CDR3 DNA reads as TGTGCCAGTCGGGACACTAGCCTTTTAATGAAGGAACTGTTTTTT. The full variable domain, its missing parts supplied by reference TRBV19 and TRBJ1-4, is DGGITQSPKYLFRKEGQNVTLSCEQNLNHDAMYWYRQDPGQGLRLIYYSQIVNDFQKGDIAEGYSVSREKKESFPLTVTSAQKNPTAFYLCASRDTSLLMKELFFGSGTQLSVL.

This clonotype was recorded once. A read error is possible here, since a much larger clone lies one base away. In this CDR3 the conserved last residue, phenylalanine or tryptophan, is missing, so a read error is likely. The chain links TRBV19 to TRBJ2-7, with 9 bases fitting TRBD1. The CDR3 is 14 residues long. Germline CDR1 is LNHDA and CDR2 is SQIVND (reference sequence). The CDR3 region has the DNA TGTTCCAGTAGTTCCCGGGACAGGGTGTACGAGCAGTACCTC. Translating it yields CSSSSRDRVYEQYL.

The sample holds many counts of this clonotype. The chain carries TRBV12-3 or TRBV12-4 and TRBJ1-1; no reliable D call. V lost 2 bases and J lost 7, with 11 bases in between. There are 13 residues in the CDR3. CDR3 loop: CASSLIQRGEAFF. The CDR3 DNA reads as TGTGCCAGCAGTTTAATCCAGCGGGGTGAAGCTTTCTTT.

Remarks on this clonotype: The CDR3 ends on some other residue instead of the conserved phenylalanine or tryptophan, so this is likely a read error. CDR3 region: CASRTGVDTGELFY. The CDR3 DNA reads as TGTGCCAGCCGGACAGGGGTAGACACCGGGGAGCTGTTTTAT. This rearrangement joins TRBV6-2 or TRBV6-3 to TRBJ2-2, with 9 bases identical to TRBD1. Trimming took 8 bases from V and 3 from J; bases not matched to a gene: 4. The CDR3 is 14 residues long. CDR1 and CDR2 from the germline V gene are MNHEY and SVGEGT.

This clonotype has a handful of counts. This chain connects TRBV29-1 to TRBJ2-7; perhaps TRBD2 as D (7 bases). Trimming shortened V by 2 bases and J by 0 bases, and 14 bases separated the two germline ends. The CDR3 sequence is 15 residues long. Per the germline V gene, CDR1 is SQVTM and CDR2 is ANQGSEA. The DNA of the CDR3 is TGCAGCGTTGAATTTCGGGGGGCCGACTCCTACGAGCAGTACTTC. Its protein is CSVEFRGADSYEQYF.

The rearrangement joins TRBV7-1 to TRBJ2-7; 8 positions agree with TRBD2. TRBV7-1 is placed among ORFs of uncertain function. This CDR3 has 20 amino acids. Trimming at V came to 3 bases and at J to 2 bases, leaving 21 bases not matched to a gene. The CDR3 here is CASSSRSTRLHSGTPYEQYF. The CDR3 DNA is TGTGCCAGCAGCTCCCGATCGACACGTCTTCATAGCGGGACCCCCTACGAGCAGTACTTC.

There are many counts of this clonotype. The chain is built from TRBV12-3 or TRBV12-4 and TRBJ2-7, with TRBD1 identical over 8 bases. V dropped 4 bases and J dropped 0; count of bases not matched to a gene: 5. CDR3 length: 15 residues. The DNA for the CDR3 is TGTGCCAGCAGTTCAGACAGGGGTTTCTCCTACGAGCAGTACTTC. This codes for CASSSDRGFSYEQYF.